These 15 T cell receptor beta chains were sequenced from one sample in a study of T cell repertoires in cytomegalovirus infection. TCRdb fed the reads into MiXCR, producing one record per CDR3 protein. The sample has about 330,000 distinct CDR3 sequences, 8% to 9.5% seen once. The sequencing input was PBMCs. These receptors all stem from a human donor in good health (CMV status not recorded). Some clones in this sample may be carry-over from other donors' samples.

This clonotype was detected ten times or more. J is TRBJ2-7 and V is TRBV27; the D gene is possibly TRBD2 (6 bases). This CDR3 has 14 residues. CDR1 and CDR2 from the germline V gene are MNHEY and SMNVEV (reference sequence). The V and J ends lost 5 bases and 6 bases respectively, with 17 bases between them. The CDR3 DNA reads as TGTGCCAGCAGTCTCGGGACTCCTTTTGCCGAGCAGTACTTC. Protein: CASSLGTPFAEQYF.

This clonotype was detected ten times or more. The V call is TRBV20-1, the J call TRBJ1-4, with D maybe TRBD1 (6 bases). Germline loops: CDR1 DFQATT, CDR2 SNEGSKA (reference sequence). Trimming shortened V by 6 bases and J by 16 bases, and 21 bases separated the two germline ends. The CDR3 has 12 residues. Here the CDR3 DNA reads TGCAGTGCCTCTCAGGGGACACGGGGAAGGTTTTTT. This codes for CSASQGTRGRFF.

The chain has TRBV15 and TRBJ1-1; 9 bases are a match to TRBD1. Germline CDR1 is LNHNV and CDR2 is YYDKDF (reference sequence). This CDR3 comprises 14 residues. Trimming at V came to 3 bases and at J to 7 bases, leaving 6 bases not matched to a gene. CDR3 nucleotide sequence: TGTGCCACCAGCAGTGAGACAGGGGGGAGTGAAGCTTTCTTT. Residues: CATSSETGGSEAFF.

The genes are TRBV15 and TRBJ1-2; 8 bases line up with TRBD1. CDR1 and CDR2 (germline): LNHNV, YYDKDF (reference sequence). The ends lost 3 bases at V and 4 bases at J; junction bases unmatched: 4. This CDR3 is 14 amino acids long. The CDR3 loop is CATSRGDRSYGYTF. The CDR3 coding sequence is TGTGCCACCAGCAGGGGGGACAGGTCCTATGGCTACACCTTC.

There are a few counts of this clonotype. The chain carries TRBV12-3 or TRBV12-4 and TRBJ2-2; the D gene could be TRBD1 or TRBD2 (5 bases each). Trimming stripped 0 bases from V and 3 bases from J, with 14 bases between. The CDR3 consists of 17 residues. Written as DNA, the CDR3 is TGTGCCAGCAGTTTAGCGCCGGGACGATTTGACACCGGGGAGCTGTTTTTT. Protein product: CASSLAPGRFDTGELFF.

This clonotype was counted ten times or more. The chain joins TRBV7-2 to TRBJ1-2; no firm D call. The CDR3 length is 13 residues. Trimming took off 2 bases at V and 2 bases at J, with 6 bases between the two ends. The germline gives CDR1 SGHTA, CDR2 FQGNSA. The CDR3 region has the DNA TGTGCCAGCAGCTTACCCCCGAACTATGGCTACACCTTC. Translating gives CASSLPPNYGYTF.

This chain links TRBV12-3 or TRBV12-4 with TRBJ2-5, with D perhaps matching TRBD2 (5 bases). The V gene lost 7 bases and the J gene lost 5 bases, with 17 bases spanning the gap. The CDR3 runs to 14 residues. CDR3 bases: TGTGCCAGCACGCCGGGAACCCTAGGGGAGACCCAGTACTTC. This gives the protein CASTPGTLGETQYF.

This chain connects TRBV4-3 to TRBJ2-2, with unresolved D. The CDR3 contains 13 residues. V gave up 1 base and J gave up 6 bases, with 6 bases separating them. Germline values: CDR1 LGHNA, CDR2 YSLEER. CDR3 nucleotides: TGCGCCAGCAGCCAAGTTCCTTCCGGGGAGCTGTTTTTT. Protein product: CASSQVPSGELFF.

This clonotype has more than one count but fewer than ten. The rearrangement uses TRBV20-1 and TRBJ1-6, with D maybe TRBD1 (5 bases). Germline V lookup: CDR1 DFQATT, CDR2 SNEGSKA (reference sequence). The CDR3 has 17 amino acids. Trimming pared 0 bases from V and 2 bases from J, leaving 14 bases between. CDR3 loop: CSARDRAGYPYNSPLHF. The CDR3 DNA sequence: TGCAGTGCTAGAGATAGGGCAGGGTACCCCTATAATTCACCCCTCCACTTT.

This chain connects TRBV20-1 to TRBJ1-5, with a tentative D call TRBD1 (6 bases). CDR3 length equals 17 residues. Between the trimmed V and J ends, which lost 1 base and 0 bases, there was a span of 16 bases. Germline V gene data show CDR1 as DFQATT and CDR2 as SNEGSKA (reference sequence). CDR3 region: CSARGGGGGYSNQPQHF. The CDR3 region has the DNA TGCAGTGCTAGAGGTGGGGGCGGGGGCTATAGCAATCAGCCCCAGCATTTT.

In this sample, this clonotype turned up a few times. One end of the junction fails to match germline, which may point to a read error. The rearrangement uses TRBV20-1 and TRBJ2-1; maybe TRBD2 (7 bases). The CDR3 covers 11 residues. Germline V gene lookup returns CDR1 DFQATT and CDR2 SNEGSKA (reference sequence). The CDR3 sequence is CRGADYNEQFF. The CDR3 DNA reads TGTCGGGGGGCTGATTACAATGAGCAGTTCTTC.

This clonotype has ten or more counts. The chain employs TRBV11-1 and TRBJ1-1; D not resolved. The CDR3 runs 15 residues. Germline CDR1 SGHAT, CDR2 FQDESV (reference sequence). Trimming took off 2 bases at V and 0 bases at J, with 10 bases between the two ends. CDR3 nucleotides: TGTGCCAGCAGCTTAATTGGGGAGGTGAACACTGAAGCTTTCTTT. Its translation is CASSLIGEVNTEAFF.

The V gene is TRBV7-9, the J gene TRBJ1-1; D is unclear. The germline CDR1 and CDR2 sequences are SEHNR and FQNEAQ (reference sequence). The CDR3 loop spans 15 amino acids. Trimming shortened V by 2 bases and J by 1 base, and 11 bases separated the two germline ends. The CDR3 region is CASSLSTSKNTEAFF. As DNA, the CDR3 is TGTGCCAGCAGCTTAAGTACCTCAAAGAACACTGAAGCTTTCTTT.

This clonotype was counted ten times or more. The V call is TRBV11-1, the J call TRBJ1-1; D uncertain. The V and J ends lost 4 bases and 0 bases respectively, with 9 bases between them. The germline CDR1 and CDR2 sequences are SGHAT and FQDESV (reference sequence). This CDR3 has 14 amino acids. The CDR3 region is CASSSRLMNTEAFF. CDR3 in DNA: TGTGCCAGCAGCTCGCGGCTAATGAACACTGAAGCTTTCTTT.

This clonotype was recorded at least ten times. The V gene is TRBV7-2, the J gene TRBJ2-3; 7 bases map to TRBD1. Per germline, CDR1 SGHTA and CDR2 FQGNSA. V trimming: 3 bases; J trimming: 2 bases; junction bases outside the gene matches: 5. The length of the CDR3 is 15 residues. CDR3 sequence reads: CASSFQGQITDTQYF. In DNA form, the CDR3 reads TGTGCCAGCAGCTTCCAGGGACAGATCACAGATACGCAGTATTTT.